What follows are 9 T cell receptor beta chains derived from one specimen sequenced in a study of control samples from healthy donors and cancer patients. The protocol was immunoSEQ multiplex PCR, while the TCRdb copy is restricted to in-frame clones and leaves out a portion. Counted here are 70,000 to 75,000 clones, around 92% occurring once; the ten biggest clones make up around 19%. The specimen was PBMCs. The receptors here all came from a man in his 60s with lung cancer.

This chain joins TRBV11-3 and TRBJ1-2; D might be TRBD1 (5 bases). This CDR3 spans 14 amino acids. CDR1 is SGHNT, CDR2 YENEEA, per germline. Trimming removed 5 bases at V and 2 bases at J, with 12 bases between. CDR3 residues: CASSINGGNYGYTF. The DNA of the CDR3 is TGTGCCAGCAGCATCAACGGGGGGAACTATGGCTACACCTTC.

The chain combines TRBV29-1 with TRBJ2-6; D gene ambiguous. The V end was cut by 5 bases, the J end by 0 bases, with 8 bases between. There are 14 residues in the CDR3. Germline-derived CDR1 and CDR2 are SQVTM and ANQGSEA. In DNA form, the CDR3 reads TGCAGCGTTCCCCTCACCTCTGGGGCCAACGTCCTGACTTTC. Translation: CSVPLTSGANVLTF.

The chain recombines TRBV7-9 with TRBJ2-2; D possibly corresponds to TRBD1 (5 bases). Trimming removed 6 bases from V and 3 bases from J, with 11 bases in between. CDR3 length equals 14 residues. Germline V lookup: CDR1 SEHNR, CDR2 FQNEAQ (reference sequence). The CDR3 here is CASSLSGYTGELFF. The CDR3 bases are TGTGCCAGCAGTCTGTCAGGGTACACCGGGGAGCTGTTTTTT.

Points on this clone: This CDR3 is also generated by other DNA sequences in the sample. The V gene is TRBV6-5, the J gene TRBJ2-3; D ambiguous. Germline lookup yields CDR1 MNHEY and CDR2 SVGAGI. The V gene lost 0 bases and the J gene lost 0 bases, with 4 bases spanning the gap. The CDR3 extends over 14 amino acids. CDR3 loop: CASSYSRSTDTQYF. DNA of the CDR3: TGTGCCAGCAGTTACTCGAGGAGCACAGATACGCAGTATTTT.

The chain employs TRBV9 and TRBJ2-5; the match to TRBD2 covers 15 bases. With 2 bases clipped from V and 1 base from J, the junction kept 6 bases outside the gene matches. The germline gives CDR1 SGDLS, CDR2 YYNGEE. The CDR3 is 18 residues long. This CDR3 reads CASSVSGLAGGSQETQYF. CDR3 nucleotide sequence: TGTGCCAGCAGCGTGTCGGGACTAGCGGGGGGTTCCCAAGAGACCCAGTACTTC.

The chain links TRBV6-5 to TRBJ1-5; 7 bases agree with TRBD1. The V gene's germline CDR1 is MNHEY and CDR2 SVGAGI. V shed 2 bases, J shed 9 bases, and the junction held 13 bases outside the gene matches. The CDR3 has 16 amino acids. The CDR3 protein is CASSYLLGTALGPQHF. CDR3 bases: TGTGCCAGCAGTTACCTACTTGGGACAGCGCTAGGGCCCCAGCATTTT.

The V gene is TRBV27, the J gene TRBJ2-2; D possibly corresponds to TRBD2 (5 bases). V was shortened by 5 bases and J by 3 bases, with 13 bases between the two germline ends. CDR3 length equals 15 residues. The germline CDR1 and CDR2 sequences are MNHEY and SMNVEV (reference sequence). CDR3 loop: CASSRTFLDTGELFF. CDR3 coding DNA: TGTGCCAGCAGTCGGACTTTTCTTGACACCGGGGAGCTGTTTTTT.

J is TRBJ2-5 and V is TRBV18; 10 nucleotides agree with TRBD2. V dropped 3 bases and J dropped 5; count of bases not matched to a gene: 18. CDR1 KGHSH and CDR2 LQKENI come from the germline V gene. The CDR3 consists of 19 residues. The CDR3 here is CASSPAPRLAGGVGETQYF. Here the CDR3 DNA reads TGTGCCAGCTCACCGGCTCCCCGACTAGCGGGTGGTGTTGGGGAGACCCAGTACTTC.

This clone was detected a few times. The chain has TRBV7-6 and TRBJ2-5; D uncertain. V dropped 5 bases and J dropped 1 base, with 8 bases sitting between them. CDR1 and CDR2 from the germline V gene are SGHVS and FNYEAQ. The CDR3 contains 13 residues. The DNA for the CDR3 is TGTGCCAGCAGCCTCGGACGCCAAGAGACCCAGTACTTC. Its protein is CASSLGRQETQYF.